This entry describes one T cell receptor (beta chain). Its specificity is not known. Germline V CDR1 and CDR2: SGHRS, YFSETQ. The CDR3 has 14 amino acids. The J segment lost 8 bases and the V segment lost 3 bases, leaving 9 bases of the junction unmatched. Time point described: blood at routine non-recurrence follow-up after resection. Unsorted tumor, nontumor lung tissue or cryopreserved PBMC supplied the whole RNA. Every individual TCR cDNA molecule carried its own unique molecular identifier, which allowed correction of PCR and sequencing errors. TCRdb independently ran MiXCR on the 5' RACE reads; one entry per CDR3 protein. The table has approximately 56,000 distinct CDR3 sequences, 7.4% seen once. The entry originates in a study of spatial heterogeneity in lung cancer. Study overall: The library had UMIs, and each TCR and UMI pair averaged more than ten raw reads.

Whole-study findings and limits: Ubiquitous expanded tumor TCRs were observed in blood more at resection than follow-up.

The chain is built from TRBV5-1 and TRBJ1-2; 8 positions match TRBD1. The receptor's source is a female donor with early-stage non-small cell lung cancer. Sample: PBMCs, taken at follow-up. CDR3 nucleotides: TGCGCCAGCAGCTATTCAGGGGGCGAAGAAGGCTACACCTTC. It yields the protein CASSYSGGEEGYTF.